Each of the 21 T cell receptor beta chains below was sequenced from the same sample in a study of early T cells in non-severe SARS-CoV-2 infection. In TCRdb, the 5' RACE reads were re-called with MiXCR into one record per CDR3 protein. The sample has 25,000 to 30,000 distinct CDR3 sequences, 4.5% to 5% seen once. The sample taken for sequencing was whole blood. These receptors were collected from an adult who was a healthcare worker with PCR-confirmed SARS-CoV-2 infection or an uninfected control (not recorded which).

This clonotype has ten or more counts. V is TRBV5-1 and J is TRBJ1-4; the D is unclear. The V and J ends lost 0 bases and 1 base respectively, with 7 bases between them. The germline gives CDR1 SGHRS, CDR2 YFSETQ. The CDR3 has 15 residues. The CDR3 loop reads CASSLDGVTNEKLFF. In DNA, the CDR3 is TGCGCCAGCAGCTTGGACGGGGTAACTAATGAAAAACTGTTTTTT.

This clonotype came up many times. The chain joins TRBV11-3 to TRBJ2-1, with D possibly matching TRBD1 (6 bases). CDR3 length: 13 residues. Trimming removed 6 bases from V and 2 bases from J, with 8 bases in between. Per germline, CDR1 SGHNT and CDR2 YENEEA. This CDR3 is CASSRTAYNEQFF. The DNA of the CDR3 is TGTGCCAGCAGTCGGACAGCCTACAATGAGCAGTTCTTC.

This clonotype was detected only a few times. The gene calls are TRBV3-1 and TRBJ1-4, with TRBD1 identical over 7 bases. The trim removed 3 bases at V and 6 bases at J, leaving 16 bases unmatched. Germline CDR1 and CDR2: LGHDT and YNNKEL (reference sequence). The CDR3 has 18 amino acids. The CDR3 sequence is CASSHYHLRGRRDEKLFF. The DNA for the CDR3 is TGTGCCAGCAGCCATTATCATCTTAGGGGGCGCAGGGATGAAAAACTGTTTTTT.

This clonotype was observed at least ten times. The chain is built from TRBV5-1 and TRBJ2-7; 7 nucleotides match TRBD1. V trimming: 2 bases; J trimming: 1 base; junction bases outside the gene matches: 6. CDR3 length equals 15 residues. CDR1 and CDR2 from the germline V gene are SGHRS and YFSETQ. The CDR3 DNA follows: TGCGCCAGCAGCTTTGCCGACAGGGCATCCTACGAGCAGTACTTC. Protein product: CASSFADRASYEQYF.

This clonotype came up many times. The chain uses TRBV11-2 and TRBJ2-7; the D gene is possibly TRBD1 (5 bases). The CDR3 covers 13 residues. Deletions cut 6 bases from V and 2 bases from J, with 11 bases between. Per germline, CDR1 SGHAT and CDR2 FQNNGV. CDR3 residues: CASRPDSTYEQYF. The CDR3 DNA follows: TGTGCCAGCAGACCAGACAGTACCTACGAGCAGTACTTC.

V usage is TRBV11-2 and J usage is TRBJ2-1, with 11 bases fitting TRBD2. This CDR3 is 16 amino acids long. Per the germline V gene, CDR1 is SGHAT and CDR2 is FQNNGV. J lost 4 bases, V lost 6 bases, and 8 bases had no gene match. The DNA for the CDR3 is TGTGCCAGCAGATCCCCTAGCGGGAGGACGTACAATGAGCAGTTCTTC. This sequence encodes CASRSPSGRTYNEQFF.

On this clonotype: Since a much larger clone is just one base distant, this may be a read error. This chain joins TRBV15 and TRBJ2-3; D is possibly TRBD2 (6 bases). The CDR3 contains 13 residues. Trimming left V 3 bases short and J 11 bases short, with 15 bases between. Per the germline V gene, CDR1 is LNHNV and CDR2 is YYDKDF (reference sequence). The CDR3 reads CATSSPGLNMQYF. CDR3 nucleotides: TGTGCCACCAGCAGCCCGGGACTGAATATGCAGTATTTT.

This clonotype was seen many times. This chain connects TRBV7-2 to TRBJ1-2; D is perhaps TRBD1 (5 bases). From germline, CDR1 is SGHTA and CDR2 FQGNSA. This CDR3 is 14 amino acids long. V was trimmed by 5 bases and J by 3 bases, leaving 13 bases between them. CDR3: CASSPTGGDYGYTF. CDR3 nucleotide sequence: TGTGCCAGCAGCCCCACTGGAGGGGACTATGGCTACACCTTC. Full variable domain (outside the CDR3, taken from reference TRBV7-2 and TRBJ1-2): GAGVSQSPSNKVTEKGKDVELRCDPISGHTALYWYRQSLGQGLEFLIYFQGNSAPDKSGLPSDRFSAERTGGSVSTLTIQRTQQEDSAVYLCASSPTGGDYGYTFGSGTRLTVV.

This clonotype was seen a handful of times. J is TRBJ2-7 and V is TRBV12-3 or TRBV12-4; 13 nucleotides agree with TRBD2. This CDR3 comprises 16 residues. Unmatched junction bases numbered 6, after V lost 3 bases and J lost 4 bases. This chain's CDR3 is CASSLGGLAGPYEQYF. In DNA form, the CDR3 reads TGTGCCAGCAGTTTGGGGGGACTAGCGGGACCATACGAGCAGTACTTC.

This clonotype turned up a few times. This rearrangement joins TRBV9 to TRBJ1-6, with 7 nucleotides matching TRBD1. Germline V gene data show CDR1 as SGDLS and CDR2 as YYNGEE. CDR3 length: 15 residues. V lost 4 bases and J lost 6; bases outside the gene matches: 7. CDR3 loop: CASSTRDRFNSPLHF. The CDR3 bases are TGTGCCAGCAGCACCCGGGACAGATTTAATTCACCCCTCCACTTT.

The sample holds a few counts of this clonotype. The chain uses TRBV4-1 and TRBJ1-6; 9 nucleotides align to TRBD1. Germline assignment: CDR1 MGHRA and CDR2 YSYEKL. Trimming at V came to 2 bases and at J to 7 bases, leaving 6 bases not matched to a gene. The CDR3 totals 16 residues. CDR3 amino acids: CASSQPTGTGNSPLHF. CDR3 bases: TGCGCCAGCAGCCAACCTACCGGGACAGGGAATTCACCCCTCCACTTT.

The sample holds many counts of this clonotype. The V gene is TRBV12-3 or TRBV12-4, the J gene TRBJ2-5, with D maybe TRBD1 (6 bases). Trimming took off 6 bases at V and 2 bases at J, with 19 bases between the two ends. The CDR3 spans 16 residues. This CDR3 is CASSQTGLGQQETQYF. The CDR3 nucleotides read TGTGCCAGCAGCCAAACAGGGCTCGGCCAGCAAGAGACCCAGTACTTC.

The chain's CDR3 is CASSPGGYTEAFF. In nucleotides, the CDR3 is TGTGCCAGCAGTCCCGGAGGATACACTGAAGCTTTCTTT. V is TRBV27 and J is TRBJ1-1; D is undetermined. Trimming cost V 5 bases and J 3 bases, with 10 bases left between them. Germline V gives CDR1 MNHEY, CDR2 SMNVEV (reference sequence). The CDR3 contains 13 residues.

V and J are TRBV4-1 and TRBJ2-7; D is possibly TRBD1 or TRBD2 (5 bases each). The CDR3 totals 16 residues. Looked up from germline, CDR1 is MGHRA and CDR2 is YSYEKL. Trimming took 3 bases from V and 6 from J, leaving 21 bases between them. In nucleotides, the CDR3 is TGCGCCAGCAGCCATAAACCTCCGGCGTCCGGGGCCGAGCAGTACTTC. Its translation is CASSHKPPASGAEQYF.

This clonotype was counted ten times or more. The gene calls are TRBV20-1 and TRBJ2-3; TRBD1 agrees at 7 bases. Germline assignment: CDR1 DFQATT and CDR2 SNEGSKA (reference sequence). J gave up 2 bases and V 2 bases, and 4 bases lay outside the gene matches. The CDR3 consists of 14 residues. The CDR3 bases are TGCAGTGCTAGAAGCAGGGGGTTCACAGATACGCAGTATTTT. Translating gives CSARSRGFTDTQYF.

In this sample, this clonotype turned up many times. The chain employs TRBV7-9 and TRBJ1-3; no reliable D call. V shed 3 bases and J shed 0 bases, with 3 bases lying between them. This CDR3 is built from 13 residues. Germline V gene data show CDR1 as SEHNR and CDR2 as FQNEAQ (reference sequence). Here the CDR3 reads CASSLGSGNTIYF. Here the CDR3 DNA reads TGTGCCAGCAGCTTGGGCTCTGGAAACACCATATATTTT.

This clonotype has ten or more counts. The genes are TRBV4-1 and TRBJ1-1, with a weak D call TRBD1 (5 bases). CDR1 and CDR2 (germline): MGHRA, YSYEKL. The CDR3 has 15 residues. The V end was cut by 0 bases, the J end by 4 bases, with 12 bases between. The CDR3 region is CASSQEVGEGTEAFF. DNA of the CDR3: TGCGCCAGCAGCCAAGAGGTAGGGGAGGGCACTGAAGCTTTCTTT.

The sample holds a few counts of this clonotype. This chain joins TRBV29-1 and TRBJ1-1, with a weak D call TRBD1 (6 bases). CDR3 length: 14 residues. Germline-derived CDR1 and CDR2 are SQVTM and ANQGSEA. V was cut by 6 bases and J by 5 bases, with 19 bases left in between. The CDR3 region has the DNA TGCAGCGTCGGGACCAGGGGATTCCCAACTGAAGCTTTCTTT. Translated, it gives CSVGTRGFPTEAFF.

This clonotype was detected ten times or more. J is TRBJ2-2 and V is TRBV24-1, with no clear D. There are 13 residues in the CDR3. Trimming removed 3 bases from V and 3 bases from J, with 4 bases in between. Per the germline V gene, CDR1 is KGHDR and CDR2 is SFDVKD. The CDR3 DNA is TGTGCCACCAGTGATCACCACACCGGGGAGCTGTTTTTT. Protein: CATSDHHTGELFF.

The CDR3 here is CASSLAAGEGGELFF. The DNA of the CDR3 is TGTGCCAGCAGCTTAGCGGCCGGCGAGGGCGGGGAGCTGTTTTTT. The chain recombines TRBV7-9 with TRBJ2-2; perhaps TRBD2 as D (5 bases). The germline gives CDR1 SEHNR, CDR2 FQNEAQ (reference sequence). The V end lost 0 bases, the J end lost 7 bases, and 12 bases lay between the germline ends. There are 15 residues in the CDR3.

The chain uses TRBV20-1 and TRBJ2-3; D is uncertain. CDR3 length: 14 amino acids. Germline values: CDR1 DFQATT, CDR2 SNEGSKA (reference sequence). Trimming shortened V by 3 bases and J by 3 bases, and 13 bases separated the two germline ends. CDR3 loop: CSASRVVGTDTQYF. CDR3 nucleotides: TGCAGTGCTAGTCGGGTAGTTGGTACAGATACGCAGTATTTT.